The clone carrying this T cell receptor beta chain occurred a few times. The source of the sample is a study of T-cell reconstitution after alpha-beta-depleted transplantation in children. The CDR3 runs 16 residues. V shed 1 base, J shed 3 bases, and the junction held 5 bases outside the gene matches. Looked up from germline, CDR1 is SQVTM and CDR2 is ANQGSEA. The TCRbeta library was prepared with unique molecular identifiers. TCRdb itself ran the PCR reads through MiXCR, one entry per CDR3 protein. The data contain 200,000 to 250,000 distinct CDR3 sequences, 20% to 30% of them singletons. This receptor was obtained from a girl under 10 years old with Fanconi anemia, due to receive a stem cell transplant. Material: PBMCs, obtained before TCRalphabeta/CD19-depleted stem cell transplant. J is TRBJ2-2 and V is TRBV29-1; 10 bases line up with TRBD2. CDR3 region: CSVEGTSGTYTGELFF. The CDR3, as DNA: TGCAGCGTTGAAGGAACTAGCGGGACTTACACCGGGGAGCTGTTTTTT.